The rows below give T cell receptor beta chains drawn from one sample of a study of cytomegalovirus exposure and HLA in healthy donors. Produced via immunoSEQ multiplex PCR; TCRdb's table is partial and in-frame only. This table has some 150,000 clones, more than 70% appearing once. The sequenced material came from PBMCs. The receptors were sampled from a man in his fifties or sixties in good health and CMV-seronegative. The CDR3 runs from the conserved cysteine through the conserved F or W. A D gene is named only where the DNA matches it firmly. The size of a clone is reported for some rows only, either as once, few or many, or as a class for expanded clones.

J gene: TRBJ2-7; V gene: TRBV6-5; D gene: .; clone size: .; CDR3 DNA: TGTGCCAGCAGTTACTCTTACGGGGTCGAGCAGTACTTC; CDR3 protein: CASSYSYGVEQYF
J gene: TRBJ2-2; V gene: TRBV5-1; D gene: .; clone size: .; CDR3 DNA: TGCGCCAGCAGCGTACAAACCCTCGCGAACACCGGGGAGCTGTTTTTT; CDR3 protein: CASSVQTLANTGELFF
J gene: TRBJ2-7; V gene: TRBV6-5; D gene: .; clone size: .; CDR3 DNA: TGTGCCAGCAGTCCAGGGATATTATCCTCCTACGAGCAGTACTTC; CDR3 protein: CASSPGILSSYEQYF
J gene: TRBJ2-5; V gene: TRBV9; D gene: .; clone size: .; CDR3 DNA: TGTGCCAGCAGCGTAGCTACCCAAGAGACCCAGTACTTC; CDR3 protein: CASSVATQETQYF
J gene: TRBJ2-7; V gene: TRBV7-8; D gene: .; clone size: .; CDR3 DNA: TGTGCCAGCAGCCCTCCCCCCGAACTCGAGCAGTACTTC; CDR3 protein: CASSPPPELEQYF
J gene: TRBJ1-3; V gene: TRBV7-2; D gene: .; clone size: .; CDR3 DNA: TGTGCCAGCAGCTTACTAAGCTCTGGAAACACCATATATTTT; CDR3 protein: CASSLLSSGNTIYF
J gene: TRBJ1-1; V gene: TRBV19; D gene: .; clone size: .; CDR3 DNA: TGTGCCAGTAGTATCAATCGGGATTTGGCTGAAGCTTTCTTT; CDR3 protein: CASSINRDLAEAFF
J gene: TRBJ1-2; V gene: TRBV7-2; D gene: .; clone size: .; CDR3 DNA: TGTGCCAGCAGCTTAGCCGGCAGGGGCGCGGATGGCTACACCTTC; CDR3 protein: CASSLAGRGADGYTF
J gene: TRBJ2-2; V gene: TRBV28; D gene: TRBD2; clone size: .; CDR3 DNA: TGTGCCAGCAGTCTCCCAGGGCGGGGGGTCGGGGAGCTGTTTTTT; CDR3 protein: CASSLPGRGVGELFF
J gene: TRBJ2-5; V gene: TRBV28; D gene: TRBD1; clone size: .; CDR3 DNA: TGTGCCAGCAGCCTACAGGGGGTACAGACCCAGTACTTC; CDR3 protein: CASSLQGVQTQYF
J gene: TRBJ2-1; V gene: TRBV7-7; D gene: .; clone size: once; CDR3 DNA: TGTGCCAGCAGCTTAGAAGCGCACAATGAGCAGTTCTTC; CDR3 protein: CASSLEAHNEQFF